This T cell receptor (beta chain) was observed in a study of OX40 agonist ivuxolimab in advanced cancers. About the study: People who had prior anti-PD-1, anti-PD-L1 or anti-CTLA-4 therapy could take part, and roughly 44% had some.

Produced via immunoSEQ multiplex PCR; TCRdb's table is partial and in-frame only. The sample comprises about 71,000 clones, about 90% of which are singletons, and approximately 15% rests with the top ten. Germline V gene lookup returns CDR1 SEHNR and CDR2 FQNEAQ (reference sequence). With 5 bases clipped from V and 8 bases from J, the junction kept 7 bases outside the gene matches. The CDR3 consists of 14 residues. Turning to this clone: Antigen unknown.

Overall study results and limits: Clones of CD4+ and CD8+ blood T cells grew by week 6 at doses of 0.1 to 3.0 mg/kg. Expanded clones were, on average, more numerous among CD8+ T cells than CD4+. Certain nonresponders likewise exhibited a low normalized T-cell clonal expansion.

Sequencing was performed on CD4+ or CD8+ T cells sorted from blood, taken in a trial of the OX40 agonist ivuxolimab. The chain combines TRBV7-9 with TRBJ2-1, with TRBD2 matching 9 bases. The sequence derives from an adult with an advanced solid tumor such as melanoma, head and neck, liver or kidney cancer. CDR3 protein: CASSRTSALDEQFF. The CDR3 DNA sequence: TGTGCCAGCAGCCGGACTAGCGCCCTGGATGAGCAGTTCTTC.